One sample yielded the 18 T cell receptor beta chains listed below, sequenced in a study of identical twins. Using its own MiXCR run on the 5' RACE reads, TCRdb lists one record per CDR3 protein. The sample carries 200,000 to 300,000 distinct CDR3 sequences, 8% to 11% recorded once. Sequenced: memory T cells sorted from blood. These receptors were taken from a man between 45 and 60 years old in good health.

Many counts were recorded for this clonotype. The chain is built from TRBV6-5 and TRBJ1-4; D gene ambiguous. Germline V gene sequence: CDR1 MNHEY, CDR2 SVGAGI. This CDR3 is built from 15 residues. Trimming stripped 2 bases from V and 8 bases from J, with 15 bases between. Here the CDR3 reads CASSYDGYRPEKLFF. In DNA form, the CDR3 reads TGTGCCAGCAGTTACGACGGATACCGCCCCGAAAAACTGTTTTTT.

This clonotype is judged medium-sized. This chain joins TRBV5-1 and TRBJ2-7, with 8 bases aligning to TRBD1. CDR1 is SGHRS and CDR2 is YFSETQ in the germline V gene. CDR3 length equals 13 residues. Trimming removed 4 bases from V and 6 bases from J; junction bases left unmatched: 6. The CDR3 nucleotides are TGCGCCAGCAGCCAATCCGACAGGGGCGAGCAGTACTTC. As protein: CASSQSDRGEQYF. Variable domain in full (rest from reference TRBV5-1 and TRBJ2-7): KAGVTQTPRYLIKTRGQQVTLSCSPISGHRSVSWYQQTPGQGLQFLFEYFSETQRNKGNFPGRFSGRQFSNSRSEMNVSTLELGDSALYLCASSQSDRGEQYFGPGTRLTVT.

The table lists this clonotype with many counts. The chain carries TRBV20-1 and TRBJ2-1, with 14 nucleotides matching TRBD2. This CDR3 is built from 14 residues. CDR1 and CDR2 from the germline V gene are DFQATT and SNEGSKA (reference sequence). The ends lost 1 base at V and 7 bases at J; junction bases unmatched: 0. The CDR3 DNA follows: TGCAGTGCTAGAGGGACTAGCGGGGGGAATGAGCAGTTCTTC. It specifies CSARGTSGGNEQFF.

At least ten counts were recorded for this clonotype. This CDR3 reads CASSLDLVYQPQHF. CDR3 sequence (DNA): TGTGCCAGCAGCTTAGATCTTGTCTATCAGCCCCAGCATTTT. The chain couples TRBV11-2 to TRBJ1-5; the D is unclear. The CDR3 sequence is 14 residues long. Trimming pared 0 bases from V and 5 bases from J, leaving 8 bases between. Per germline, CDR1 SGHAT and CDR2 FQNNGV.

This clonotype was seen only a few times. The V gene is TRBV29-1, the J gene TRBJ1-4; perhaps TRBD1 as D (5 bases). CDR1 and CDR2 from the germline V gene are SQVTM and ANQGSEA. The CDR3 totals 14 residues. V was cut by 7 bases and J by 4 bases, with 16 bases left in between. This CDR3 is CSATGTAGNEKLFF. CDR3 nucleotides: TGCAGCGCCACCGGGACGGCCGGTAATGAAAAACTGTTTTTT.

A few counts support this clonotype. The J gene is TRBJ1-6, the V gene TRBV20-1; possible D gene TRBD1, 5 bases. V was shortened by 3 bases and J by 9 bases, with 21 bases between the two germline ends. Germline CDR1 and CDR2: DFQATT and SNEGSKA (reference sequence). This CDR3 comprises 16 residues. The CDR3 sequence is CSARRGRTYTGSPLHF. The CDR3 coding sequence is TGCAGTGCTAGGAGGGGTCGGACGTATACAGGTTCACCCCTCCACTTT.

This clonotype was detected only a few times. The V and J genes are TRBV13 and TRBJ2-2; possible D gene TRBD1, 6 bases. The V end lost 6 bases, the J end lost 5 bases, and 16 bases lay between the germline ends. Germline CDR1 PRHDT, CDR2 FYEKMQ (reference sequence). The CDR3 loop spans 15 amino acids. The CDR3 DNA reads as TGTGCCAGCAGTTCCTCAGGGGAATGGACCGGGGAGCTGTTTTTT. Its protein product is CASSSSGEWTGELFF.

This clonotype has ten or more counts. The chain has TRBV20-1 and TRBJ1-1; 8 bases line up with TRBD1. J lost 4 bases, V lost 0 bases, and 4 bases had no gene match. The CDR3 is 14 residues long. The germline V gene has CDR1 DFQATT and CDR2 SNEGSKA (reference sequence). The CDR3 DNA reads as TGCAGTGCTAGAGATCGGGACAGGTTCACTGAAGCTTTCTTT. Encoded protein: CSARDRDRFTEAFF.

This clonotype was found a few times. This chain joins TRBV6-5 and TRBJ2-7; D remains ambiguous. Trimming pared 0 bases from V and 2 bases from J, leaving 8 bases between. The CDR3 contains 14 residues. Germline CDR1 and CDR2: MNHEY and SVGAGI. This chain's CDR3 is CASSYSGGPYEQYF. In DNA, the CDR3 is TGTGCCAGCAGTTACTCAGGCGGCCCCTACGAGCAGTACTTC.

This clonotype was recorded a few times. The gene calls are TRBV7-3 and TRBJ2-3, with D possibly being TRBD2 (5 bases). Germline V gene lookup returns CDR1 SGHTA and CDR2 FQGTGA. The V gene lost 5 bases and the J gene lost 4 bases, with 10 bases spanning the gap. This CDR3 is 13 amino acids long. CDR3 nucleotides: TGTGCCAGCAGCCCTGGGAGTGCAGATACGCAGTATTTT. This translates into CASSPGSADTQYF.

The chain joins TRBV5-1 to TRBJ2-5, with D unclear. The CDR3 extends over 14 amino acids. The V gene's germline CDR1 is SGHRS and CDR2 YFSETQ. With 3 bases removed from V and 5 bases from J, the gap between germline ends came to 14 bases. The CDR3 DNA follows: TGCGCCAGCAGCTCAGGACGTACTCGGGAGACCCAGTACTTC. Amino acids: CASSSGRTRETQYF.

This rearrangement joins TRBV12-3 or TRBV12-4 to TRBJ2-1, with D possibly matching TRBD2 (5 bases). CDR3 length: 16 amino acids. Trimming took 4 bases from V and 10 from J, leaving 23 bases between them. In nucleotides, the CDR3 is TGTGCCAGCAGTTCTACTCCGCCGGGATTCTCTTTCGAGCAGTTCTTC. Translating gives CASSSTPPGFSFEQFF.

This clonotype appeared many times. V is TRBV7-2 and J is TRBJ2-1; the D gene is possibly TRBD2 (6 bases). CDR1 SGHTA and CDR2 FQGNSA come from the germline V gene. Between the trimmed V and J ends, which lost 6 bases and 8 bases, there was a span of 14 bases. The CDR3 runs to 13 residues. Written as DNA, the CDR3 is TGTGCCAGCAGACTACCCCCGGGGGATGAGCAGTTCTTC. Protein sequence: CASRLPPGDEQFF.

This clonotype was counted between two and nine times. The chain couples TRBV19 to TRBJ2-1, with D perhaps TRBD1 (6 bases). Trimming took 5 bases from V and 9 from J, leaving 17 bases between them. The CDR3 is 14 residues long. CDR1 is LNHDA, CDR2 SQIVND, per germline (reference sequence). The CDR3 sequence: CASSFQGNTPEQFF. CDR3 coding DNA: TGTGCCAGTAGTTTCCAGGGGAATACTCCTGAGCAGTTCTTC.

V usage is TRBV5-1 and J usage is TRBJ1-6; no firm D call. Trimming cost V 2 bases and J 11 bases, with 14 bases left between them. CDR1 and CDR2 from the germline V gene are SGHRS and YFSETQ. The CDR3 contains 14 residues. The CDR3 nucleotides read TGCGCCAGCAGCTTTGCGGAGCCACCTACACCCCTCCACTTT. Translation: CASSFAEPPTPLHF.

The J gene is TRBJ2-3, the V gene TRBV7-9; the D gene is possibly TRBD2 (6 bases). Trimming took off 7 bases at V and 4 bases at J, with 12 bases between the two ends. This CDR3 has 13 residues. CDR1 is SEHNR, CDR2 FQNEAQ, per germline (reference sequence). The CDR3 nucleotides are TGTGCCAGCACCAAGGGGACTGCAGATACGCAGTATTTT. Its translation is CASTKGTADTQYF.

CDR3 coding DNA: TGCAGTGCTAGAGTAAGGGCAGGGATCACCTACAATGAGCAGTTCTTC. Translation gives CSARVRAGITYNEQFF. The genes are TRBV20-1 and TRBJ2-1; D perhaps matches TRBD1 (5 bases). In germline, CDR1 is DFQATT, CDR2 SNEGSKA (reference sequence). This CDR3 has 16 residues. Trimming shortened V by 1 base and J by 2 bases, and 15 bases separated the two germline ends.

This clonotype came up a few times. The chain is built from TRBV27 and TRBJ1-2, with TRBD1 matching over 7 bases. V trimming: 4 bases; J trimming: 10 bases; junction bases outside the gene matches: 6. Germline V gene data show CDR1 as MNHEY and CDR2 as SMNVEV (reference sequence). The CDR3 sequence is 12 residues long. The CDR3 coding sequence is TGTGCCAGCAGTTCGACAGGGTTGGACTACACCTTC. This codes for CASSSTGLDYTF.